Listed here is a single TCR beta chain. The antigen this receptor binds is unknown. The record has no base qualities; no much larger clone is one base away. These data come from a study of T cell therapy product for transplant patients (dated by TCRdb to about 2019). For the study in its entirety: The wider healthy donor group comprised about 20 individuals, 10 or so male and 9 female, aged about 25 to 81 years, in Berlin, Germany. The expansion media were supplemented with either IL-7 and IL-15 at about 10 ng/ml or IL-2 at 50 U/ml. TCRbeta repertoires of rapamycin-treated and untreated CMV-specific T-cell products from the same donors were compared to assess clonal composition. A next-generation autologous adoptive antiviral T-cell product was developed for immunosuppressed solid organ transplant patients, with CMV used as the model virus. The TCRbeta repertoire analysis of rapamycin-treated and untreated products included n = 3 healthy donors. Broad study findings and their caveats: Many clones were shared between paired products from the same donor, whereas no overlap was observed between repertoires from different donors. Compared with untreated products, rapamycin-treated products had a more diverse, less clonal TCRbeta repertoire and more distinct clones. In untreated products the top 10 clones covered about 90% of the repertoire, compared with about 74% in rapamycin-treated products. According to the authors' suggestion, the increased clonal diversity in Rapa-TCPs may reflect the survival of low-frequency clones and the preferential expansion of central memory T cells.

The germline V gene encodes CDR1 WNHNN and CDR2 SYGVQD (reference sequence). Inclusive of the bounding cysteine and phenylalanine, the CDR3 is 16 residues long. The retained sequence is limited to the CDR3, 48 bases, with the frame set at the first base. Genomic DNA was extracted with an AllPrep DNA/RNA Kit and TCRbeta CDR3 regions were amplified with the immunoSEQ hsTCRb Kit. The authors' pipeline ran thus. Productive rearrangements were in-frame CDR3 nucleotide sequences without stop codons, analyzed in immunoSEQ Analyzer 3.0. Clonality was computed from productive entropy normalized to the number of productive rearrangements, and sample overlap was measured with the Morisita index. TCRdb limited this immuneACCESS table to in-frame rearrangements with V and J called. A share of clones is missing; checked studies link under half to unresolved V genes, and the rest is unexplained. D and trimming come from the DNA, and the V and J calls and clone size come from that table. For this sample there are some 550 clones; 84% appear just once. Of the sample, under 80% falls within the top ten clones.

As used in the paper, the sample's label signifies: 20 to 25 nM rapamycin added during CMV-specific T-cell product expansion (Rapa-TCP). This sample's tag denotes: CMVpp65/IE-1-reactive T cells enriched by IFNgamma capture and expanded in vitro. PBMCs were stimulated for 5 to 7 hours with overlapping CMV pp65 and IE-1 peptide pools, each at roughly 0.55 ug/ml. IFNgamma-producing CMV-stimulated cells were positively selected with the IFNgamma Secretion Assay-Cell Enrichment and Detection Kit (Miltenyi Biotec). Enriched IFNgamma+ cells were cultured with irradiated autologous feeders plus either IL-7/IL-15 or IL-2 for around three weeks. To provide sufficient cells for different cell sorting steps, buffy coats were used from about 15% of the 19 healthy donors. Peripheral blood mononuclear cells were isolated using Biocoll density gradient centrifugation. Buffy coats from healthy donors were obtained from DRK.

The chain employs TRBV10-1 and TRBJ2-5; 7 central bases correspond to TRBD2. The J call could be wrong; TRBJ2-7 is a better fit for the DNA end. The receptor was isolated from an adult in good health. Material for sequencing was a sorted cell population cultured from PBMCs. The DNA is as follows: TGCGCCAGCAGCCCTTGTGGGGGGGAAGGCTCCTACGAGCAGTACTTC. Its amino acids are CASSPCGGEGSYEQYF.